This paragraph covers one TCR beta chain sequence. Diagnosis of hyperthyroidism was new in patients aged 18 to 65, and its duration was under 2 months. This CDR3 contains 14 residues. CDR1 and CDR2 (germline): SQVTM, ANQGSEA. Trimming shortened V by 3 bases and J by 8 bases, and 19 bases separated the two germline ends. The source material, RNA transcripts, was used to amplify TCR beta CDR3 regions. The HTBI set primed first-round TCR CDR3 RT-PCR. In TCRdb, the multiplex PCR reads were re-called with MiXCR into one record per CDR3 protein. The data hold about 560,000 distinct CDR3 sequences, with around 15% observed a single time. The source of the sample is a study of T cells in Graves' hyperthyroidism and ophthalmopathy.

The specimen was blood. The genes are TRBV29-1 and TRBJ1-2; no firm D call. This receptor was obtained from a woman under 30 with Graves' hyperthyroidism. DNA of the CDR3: TGCAGCGTTGACACCGGAGCTTCATCCGGGGGCTACACCTTC. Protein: CSVDTGASSGGYTF.